This T cell receptor (beta chain) derives from a study of T cell repertoires in cytomegalovirus infection. Overall study context: CMV epitopes that were recently identified and HLA-C-restricted were used alongside well-studied HLA-B-restricted ones. Public TCR beta signatures marked donors with CMV infection and the matching HLA. Points from the study as a whole: In two of eight donors, the top clonotype was HLA-C-restricted CMV-specific. Frequencies of public TCR beta families were cumulated, and this identified carriers of CMV plus the relevant HLA.

Germline V gene lookup returns CDR1 SNHLY and CDR2 FYNNEI. The CDR3 covers 12 residues. Trimming pared 6 bases from V and 3 bases from J, leaving 8 bases between. Note on this clonotype: Its antigen is as yet unknown.

TCRdb itself ran the reads through MiXCR, one entry per CDR3 protein. Among 830,000 or so distinct CDR3 sequences, roughly 33% were seen once, and the ten largest hold around 12%. This TCR was recovered from a human donor in good health (CMV status not recorded). Some clones in this sample may be carry-over from other donors' samples. The chain carries TRBV2 and TRBJ2-5, with a tentative D call TRBD1 (5 bases). This material consisted of cultured CD8+ T cells from PBMCs, taken from culture after CMV antigen stimulation. The CDR3 bases are TGTGCCAGCAGAGACAGCAAAGAGACCCAGTACTTC. Amino acids: CASRDSKETQYF.